This T cell receptor (beta chain) was identified in a study of CD8+ T cells in alopecia areata. About the research overall: Twice daily, treated patients received 5 to 10 mg of oral tofacitinib.

The treatment denotes: oral pan-JAK inhibitor, 5-10 mg twice daily. Extraction and reverse transcription of RNA yielded cDNA as the sequencing template. Generated by immunoSEQ multiplex PCR, the TCRdb table keeps only in-frame clones and is missing some. The sample contains roughly 280,000 clones, roughly 60% of which appear only once. The clonotype originates from a human donor with alopecia areata. Sequenced material: CD4+ T cells sorted from blood, taken at roughly week 52, from a patient treated with tofacitinib.

DNA of the CDR3: TGTGCCAGCAGCGCCAGGACAGGGGATCAGCCCCAGCATTTT. Translation gives CASSARTGDQPQHF. The chain is built from TRBV7-2 and TRBJ1-5, with TRBD1 matching 9 bases. CDR3 length: 14 amino acids. Germline CDR1 SGHTA, CDR2 FQGNSA. Trimming took 5 bases from V and 5 from J; bases not matched to a gene: 4. The entire variable domain, with the rest obtained from reference TRBV7-2 and TRBJ1-5, is as follows: GAGVSQSPSNKVTEKGKDVELRCDPISGHTALYWYRQSLGQGLEFLIYFQGNSAPDKSGLPSDRFSAERTGGSVSTLTIQRTQQEDSAVYLCASSARTGDQPQHFGDGTRLSIL.